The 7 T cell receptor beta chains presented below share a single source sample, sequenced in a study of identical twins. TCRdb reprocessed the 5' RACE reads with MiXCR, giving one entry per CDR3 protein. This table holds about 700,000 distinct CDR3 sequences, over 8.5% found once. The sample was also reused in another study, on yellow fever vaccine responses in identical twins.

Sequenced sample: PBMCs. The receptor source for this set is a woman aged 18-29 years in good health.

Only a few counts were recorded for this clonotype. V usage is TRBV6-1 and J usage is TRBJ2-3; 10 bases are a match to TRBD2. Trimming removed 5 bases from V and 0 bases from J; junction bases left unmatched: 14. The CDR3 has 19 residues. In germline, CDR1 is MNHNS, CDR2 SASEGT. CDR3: CASSLTSGDTVSSTDTQYF. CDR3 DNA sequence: TGTGCCAGCAGTCTCACTAGCGGGGATACGGTCTCGAGCACAGATACGCAGTATTTT.

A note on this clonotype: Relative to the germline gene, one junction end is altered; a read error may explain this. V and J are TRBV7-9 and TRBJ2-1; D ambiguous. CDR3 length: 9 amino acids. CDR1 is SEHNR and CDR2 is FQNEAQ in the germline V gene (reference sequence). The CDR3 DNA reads TGTGCCAGCAGCTTAGTGAGTAGGTTC. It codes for CASSLVSRF.

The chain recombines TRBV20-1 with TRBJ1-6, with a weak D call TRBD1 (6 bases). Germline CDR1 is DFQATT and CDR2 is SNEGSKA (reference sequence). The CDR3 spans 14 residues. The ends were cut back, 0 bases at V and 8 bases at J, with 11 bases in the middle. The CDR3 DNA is TGCAGTGCTAGAGACAGGGGAACGGATTCACCCCTCCACTTT. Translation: CSARDRGTDSPLHF.

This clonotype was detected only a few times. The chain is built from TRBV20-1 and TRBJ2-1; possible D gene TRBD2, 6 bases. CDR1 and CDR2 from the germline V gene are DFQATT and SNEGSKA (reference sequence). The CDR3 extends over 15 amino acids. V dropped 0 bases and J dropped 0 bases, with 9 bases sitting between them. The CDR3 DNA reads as TGCAGTGCTAGAGATCTAGCGAGCTCCTACAATGAGCAGTTCTTC. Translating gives CSARDLASSYNEQFF.

CDR3 in amino acids: CASSQDKERSQSTDTQYF. CDR3 bases: TGCGCCAGCAGCCAAGATAAGGAGAGGAGTCAGAGCACAGATACGCAGTATTTT. The chain has TRBV4-1 and TRBJ2-3; no reliable D call. The CDR3 is 18 residues long. In germline, CDR1 is MGHRA, CDR2 YSYEKL. Between the trimmed V and J ends, which lost 0 bases and 0 bases, there was a span of 16 bases.

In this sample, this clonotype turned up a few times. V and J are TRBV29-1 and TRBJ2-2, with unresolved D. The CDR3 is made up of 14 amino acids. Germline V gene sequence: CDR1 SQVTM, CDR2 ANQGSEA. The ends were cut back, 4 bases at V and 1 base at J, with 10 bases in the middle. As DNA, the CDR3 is TGCAGCGTTGTCGGGCAGCTGAACACCGGGGAGCTGTTTTTT. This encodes CSVVGQLNTGELFF.

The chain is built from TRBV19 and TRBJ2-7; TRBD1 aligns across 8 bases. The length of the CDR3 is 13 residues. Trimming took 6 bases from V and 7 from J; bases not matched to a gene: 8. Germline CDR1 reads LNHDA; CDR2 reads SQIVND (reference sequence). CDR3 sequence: CASSLDRAEEQYF. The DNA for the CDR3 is TGTGCCAGTAGCCTGGACAGGGCGGAGGAGCAGTACTTC.